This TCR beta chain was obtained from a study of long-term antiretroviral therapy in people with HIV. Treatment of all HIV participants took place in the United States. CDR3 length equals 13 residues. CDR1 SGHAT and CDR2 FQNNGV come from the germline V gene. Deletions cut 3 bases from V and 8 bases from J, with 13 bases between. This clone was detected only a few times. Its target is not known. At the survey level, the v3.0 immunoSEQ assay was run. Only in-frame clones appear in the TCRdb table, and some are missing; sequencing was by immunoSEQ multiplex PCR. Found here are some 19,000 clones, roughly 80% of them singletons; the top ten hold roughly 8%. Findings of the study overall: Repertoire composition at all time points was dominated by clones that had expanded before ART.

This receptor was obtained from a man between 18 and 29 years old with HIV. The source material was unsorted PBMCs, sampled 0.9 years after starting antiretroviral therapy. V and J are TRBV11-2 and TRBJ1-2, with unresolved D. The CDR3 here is CASSFRPSRGYTF. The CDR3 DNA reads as TGTGCCAGCAGCTTTCGGCCATCGCGGGGCTACACCTTC. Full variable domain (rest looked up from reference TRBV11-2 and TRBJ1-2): EAGVAQSPRYKIIEKRQSVAFWCNPISGHATLYWYQQILGQGPKLLIQFQNNGVVDDSQLPKDRFSAERLKGVDSTLKIQPAKLEDSAVYLCASSFRPSRGYTFGSGTRLTVV.